The entry below gives a single T cell receptor beta chain sequence along with its context. This clone was counted between two and nine times. No antigen is known for it. Per-base quality was not reported, and no clone a single base away is much larger than it. V lost 1 base and J lost 7 bases; the stretch between them is 4 bases long. CDR1 and CDR2 are drawn from the germline V gene: SNHLY, FYNNEI. Spanning cysteine to phenylalanine, the CDR3 consists of 12 amino acids. Only the CDR3 DNA is retained, 36 bases long and in frame from the first base. The sample is drawn from a study of a mutant IDH1 vaccine in newly diagnosed glioma (dated by TCRdb to the early 2020s). For the study in its entirety: Vaccination was initiated 4-6 weeks after radiotherapy alone, or concurrently with temozolomide cycles in the chemotherapy-containing groups. Of the 30 or so patients who were treated, about 60% were male and around 38% were female, and the mean age was around 40 years. Before enrollment, patients had received standard therapy of radiotherapy alone, temozolomide alone, or radiochemotherapy with temozolomide; most received the combination. Visit V12 was the week-35 safety follow-up and visit V13 was the week-47 end of study. Six visits were used for peripheral blood collection: V03 (baseline), V05, V07, V10, V12 and V13. For exploratory analyses, longitudinal TCRB deep sequencing was carried out in around 26 treated patients wherever samples were available.

What the authors observed across the whole study: Pseudoprogression seemed to be unrelated to changes in the top peripheral T cell clonotypes found by TCRB sequencing. The authors noted that analyses of patient blood samples could not be reproduced because of sample limitations. PBMC samples for TCRB deep sequencing were selected based on availability. Immune responses induced by the vaccine were seen in roughly 95% of patients across multiple MHC alleles.

Reading the label with the study, this specimen's time point is: week 35, safety follow-up. A 20-mer mutant IDH1 peptide at 300 micrograms in Montanide made up each vaccine dose, which was injected subcutaneously together with topical imiquimod. Across visits V03 through V10, patients got a total of eight vaccinations, given in weeks 1, 3, 5, 7, 11, 15, 19 and 23. Donors had newly diagnosed WHO grade 3 or 4 IDH1-mutant astrocytomas with loss of nuclear ATRX. The samples were drawn from NOA16, a multicentre, single-arm, open-label phase I trial in Germany that tested a mutant IDH1 peptide vaccine in humans for the first time. Genomic DNA for TCRB sequencing was extracted from EDTA blood using the DNeasy Blood and Tissue Kit. Libraries were made using the immunoSEQ multiplex PCR assay. The hsTCRB Kit was used according to the manufacturer's protocol to amplify rearranged TCR beta chain sequences. Sequencing of TCRB libraries was carried out on an Illumina MiSeq. Per the source publication's procedure: The kit vendor's proprietary platform handled demultiplexing, trimming and gene mapping. Entries here come from immuneACCESS through TCRdb and include only in-frame sequences with V and J called. Some clones fail to appear in such tables; in the studies checked, an unresolved V gene covers under half of the shortfall, and the cause of the remainder is unknown. V, J and clone size are taken as reported in that table, and D and trimming were inferred from the DNA itself. The sample table lists 45,000 to 55,000 clones, about three quarters of them with a count of one. The top ten constitute over 9% of the sample.

The chain joins TRBV2 to TRBJ2-2; the D gene cannot be resolved reliably. Sequencing used PBMCs, obtained from a glioma patient whose treatment included an IDH1 peptide vaccine. This clonotype was obtained from a man aged 35 to 55 with glioma. The base sequence is TGTGCCAGCAGTGAAGGCGTCGGGGAGCTGTTTTTT. It specifies CASSEGVGELFF.